This passage covers 10 T cell receptor beta chains from one sample sequenced in a study of T cell changes during pregnancy in multiple sclerosis. Profiled with immunoSEQ multiplex PCR; TCRdb holds only in-frame clones, not every one. Among 95,000 to 110,000 clones listed, just under 95% were seen once. Sequencing was performed on peripheral blood, taken in the third trimester of pregnancy. Receptors originate from a female donor in good health, enrolled as a control in a pregnancy study.

The chain is built from TRBV5-6 and TRBJ2-3; D remains ambiguous. The CDR3 contains 13 residues. From germline, CDR1 is SGHDT and CDR2 YYEEEE. V shed 1 base and J shed 1 base, with 4 bases lying between them. CDR3 bases: TGTGCCAGCAGCTTGCCCGGCACAGATACGCAGTATTTT. It encodes CASSLPGTDTQYF.

The V and J genes are TRBV6-5 and TRBJ1-2; 10 bases agree with TRBD1. The trim removed 1 base at V and 0 bases at J, leaving 2 bases unmatched. Per the germline V gene, CDR1 is MNHEY and CDR2 is SVGAGI. The CDR3 runs to 16 residues. The CDR3 bases are TGTGCCAGCAGTTACTGGGACAGGGGAGCTAACTATGGCTACACCTTC. This encodes CASSYWDRGANYGYTF.

The chain has TRBV2 and TRBJ1-2; 10 nucleotides match TRBD1. V lost 4 bases and J lost 8; bases outside the gene matches: 4. Germline V gene data show CDR1 as SNHLY and CDR2 as FYNNEI. The CDR3 loop spans 13 amino acids. CDR3 DNA sequence: TGTGCCAGCAGTGGACAGGGGGCAGGGGGCTACACCTTC. It specifies CASSGQGAGGYTF.

The V and J genes are TRBV5-6 and TRBJ2-5, with 11 bases aligning to TRBD2. Germline loops: CDR1 SGHDT, CDR2 YYEEEE. J was trimmed by 5 bases and V by 4 bases; bases with no gene match: 19. The CDR3 is 19 residues long. The CDR3 nucleotides read TGTGCCAGCAGCGCACCAAATCCGGGACTAGCGGTCCCTCGGGAGACCCAGTACTTC. Its protein is CASSAPNPGLAVPRETQYF.

This clone is a singleton in its sample. The rearrangement joins TRBV4-3 to TRBJ2-3; D unclear. The germline CDR1 and CDR2 sequences are LGHNA and YSLEER. V was clipped by 4 bases and J by 0 bases, with 14 bases between them. The CDR3 is made up of 16 amino acids. CDR3 DNA: TGCGCCAGCAGCCGTCGAGTAGCCCCTAGCACAGATACGCAGTATTTT. It specifies CASSRRVAPSTDTQYF.

This chain links TRBV27 with TRBJ1-4; D unresolved. Germline lookup yields CDR1 MNHEY and CDR2 SMNVEV (reference sequence). The CDR3 consists of 12 residues. Trimming shortened V by 5 bases and J by 5 bases, and 6 bases separated the two germline ends. Here the CDR3 reads CASSPRNEKLFF. CDR3 sequence (DNA): TGTGCCAGCAGTCCCAGGAATGAAAAACTGTTTTTT.

The rearrangement links TRBV6-5 to TRBJ2-1; maybe TRBD2 (5 bases). V was clipped by 8 bases and J by 8 bases, with 13 bases between them. This CDR3 is built from 12 residues. CDR1 is MNHEY, CDR2 SVGAGI, per germline. This CDR3 is CASSRQRDEQFF. CDR3 nucleotides: TGTGCCAGCTCCCGCCAGAGGGATGAGCAGTTCTTC.

The chain uses TRBV30 and TRBJ1-2; D is uncertain. The CDR3 has 13 amino acids. V lost 2 bases, J lost 6 bases, and 13 bases lay in between. Germline V gene lookup returns CDR1 GTSNPN and CDR2 SVGIG (reference sequence). As DNA, the CDR3 is TGTGCCTGGAGTCTGCACATATCCCATGGCTACACCTTC. Its protein product is CAWSLHISHGYTF.

The chain links TRBV18 to TRBJ1-4, with TRBD1 matching over 7 bases. Losses at the gene ends were 2 bases for V and 0 bases for J; bases not matched to a gene: 3. CDR1 and CDR2 (germline): KGHSH, LQKENI. CDR3 length equals 16 residues. The DNA of the CDR3 is TGTGCCAGCTCACCAAGTCAGGGGGCAACTAATGAAAAACTGTTTTTT. This gives the protein CASSPSQGATNEKLFF.

CDR3 residues: CAWRKGVPAHEQYF. Written as DNA, the CDR3 is TGTGCCTGGAGGAAAGGGGTTCCAGCACACGAGCAGTACTTC. The rearrangement joins TRBV30 to TRBJ2-7, with D possibly TRBD1 on 5 matching bases. V lost 3 bases, J lost 5 bases, and 17 bases lay in between. The CDR3 length is 14 residues. The germline CDR1 and CDR2 sequences are GTSNPN and SVGIG (reference sequence).